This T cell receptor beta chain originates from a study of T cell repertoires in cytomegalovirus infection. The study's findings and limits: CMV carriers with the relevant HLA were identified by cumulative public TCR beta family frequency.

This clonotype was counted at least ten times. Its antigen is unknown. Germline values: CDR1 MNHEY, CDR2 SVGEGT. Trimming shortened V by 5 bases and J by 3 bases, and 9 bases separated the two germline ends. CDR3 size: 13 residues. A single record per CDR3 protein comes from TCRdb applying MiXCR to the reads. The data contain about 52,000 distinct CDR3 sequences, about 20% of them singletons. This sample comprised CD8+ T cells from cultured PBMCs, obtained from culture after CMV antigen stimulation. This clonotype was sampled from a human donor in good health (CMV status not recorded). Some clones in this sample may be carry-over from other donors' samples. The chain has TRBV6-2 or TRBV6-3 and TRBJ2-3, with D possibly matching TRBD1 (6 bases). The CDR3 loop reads CASSRQETDTQYF. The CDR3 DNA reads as TGTGCCAGCAGTCGACAGGAAACAGATACGCAGTATTTT.